The 9 T cell receptor beta chains given below trace back to one sample, sequenced in a study of control samples from healthy donors and cancer patients. Measured with immunoSEQ multiplex PCR; TCRdb has only the in-frame clones, and not every one. The sample holds under 200,000 clones, just over 85% seen once. What was sequenced was blood. The receptors here all came from a woman aged 25 to 39 in good health.

The chain links TRBV7-2 to TRBJ2-3, with D unresolved. Trimming took 3 bases from V and 1 from J, leaving 2 bases between them. There are 12 residues in the CDR3. Germline CDR1 SGHTA, CDR2 FQGNSA. DNA of the CDR3: TGTGCCAGCAGCTTCGGCACAGATACGCAGTATTTT. Encoded protein: CASSFGTDTQYF. Drawing the rest from reference TRBV7-2 and TRBJ2-3, the complete variable domain is GAGVSQSPSNKVTEKGKDVELRCDPISGHTALYWYRQSLGQGLEFLIYFQGNSAPDKSGLPSDRFSAERTGGSVSTLTIQRTQQEDSAVYLCASSFGTDTQYFGPGTRLTVL.

This clone has a handful of counts. V usage is TRBV7-6 and J usage is TRBJ2-2; D could derive from TRBD1 or TRBD2 (5 bases each). Germline loops: CDR1 SGHVS, CDR2 FNYEAQ. The CDR3 consists of 13 residues. The V end lost 5 bases, the J end lost 7 bases, and 11 bases lay between the germline ends. CDR3 nucleotides: TGTGCCAGCAGCCGGGGACCCGGCGGGGAGCTGTTTTTT. It is translated as CASSRGPGGELFF.

The chain carries TRBV7-9 and TRBJ2-2, with 8 bases fitting TRBD1. CDR1 SEHNR and CDR2 FQNEAQ come from the germline V gene (reference sequence). The V segment lost 3 bases and the J segment 7 bases; nucleotides outside the gene matches: 7. The CDR3 sequence is 15 residues long. The chain's CDR3 is CASSFGQGYGGELFF. In nucleotides, the CDR3 is TGTGCCAGCAGCTTTGGACAGGGATACGGCGGGGAGCTGTTTTTT.

The chain carries TRBV6-2 or TRBV6-3 and TRBJ2-5; D might be TRBD1 (7 bases). Germline lookup yields CDR1 MNHEY and CDR2 SVGEGT. V was trimmed by 2 bases and J by 1 base, leaving 11 bases between them. The CDR3 spans 15 residues. The DNA of the CDR3 is TGTGCCAGCAGTTACCGGGGGACAGTCCAAGAGACCCAGTACTTC. Translation gives CASSYRGTVQETQYF.

The chain has TRBV28 and TRBJ1-1; 8 bases align to TRBD1. This CDR3 has 15 amino acids. Unmatched junction bases numbered 5, after V lost 1 base and J lost 4 bases. Per the germline V gene, CDR1 is MDHEN and CDR2 is SYDVKM. The CDR3 region has the DNA TGTGCCAGCAGTTTATTGGGGACAGGTGTCACTGAAGCTTTCTTT. Its protein product is CASSLLGTGVTEAFF.

The CDR3 region is CASSDEGRGEKLFF. CDR3 DNA sequence: TGTGCCAGCAGTGACGAAGGGAGAGGGGAAAAACTGTTTTTT. The V and J genes are TRBV2 and TRBJ1-4; no definite D call. Trimming stripped 3 bases from V and 8 bases from J, with 13 bases between. The germline V gene has CDR1 SNHLY and CDR2 FYNNEI. This CDR3 contains 14 residues.

V and J are TRBV2 and TRBJ1-6; D is unclear. Looked up from germline, CDR1 is SNHLY and CDR2 is FYNNEI. Trimming took off 4 bases at V and 0 bases at J, with 10 bases between the two ends. This CDR3 is 16 amino acids long. The CDR3 region has the DNA TGTGCCAGCAGTGTTCGGGCCAGCTCCTATAATTCACCCCTCCACTTT. Translated, it gives CASSVRASSYNSPLHF.

The chain links TRBV19 to TRBJ1-3; D is perhaps TRBD1 (5 bases). The V gene's germline CDR1 is LNHDA and CDR2 SQIVND (reference sequence). This CDR3 region has 15 residues. Trimming removed 3 bases at V and 4 bases at J, with 13 bases between. The DNA of the CDR3 is TGTGCCAGTAGTATTGGGACCTTGGGAGGAAACACCATATATTTT. It specifies CASSIGTLGGNTIYF.

This clone was counted a few times. The chain links TRBV7-2 to TRBJ2-7, with TRBD2 as a possible D gene (6 bases). The CDR3 spans 14 residues. Germline CDR1 SGHTA, CDR2 FQGNSA. V lost 4 bases to trimming and J lost 4 bases, with 14 bases between them. CDR3 in DNA: TGTGCCAGCAGCTCGGGGATAGCGGTTTACGAGCAGTACTTC. It yields the protein CASSSGIAVYEQYF.